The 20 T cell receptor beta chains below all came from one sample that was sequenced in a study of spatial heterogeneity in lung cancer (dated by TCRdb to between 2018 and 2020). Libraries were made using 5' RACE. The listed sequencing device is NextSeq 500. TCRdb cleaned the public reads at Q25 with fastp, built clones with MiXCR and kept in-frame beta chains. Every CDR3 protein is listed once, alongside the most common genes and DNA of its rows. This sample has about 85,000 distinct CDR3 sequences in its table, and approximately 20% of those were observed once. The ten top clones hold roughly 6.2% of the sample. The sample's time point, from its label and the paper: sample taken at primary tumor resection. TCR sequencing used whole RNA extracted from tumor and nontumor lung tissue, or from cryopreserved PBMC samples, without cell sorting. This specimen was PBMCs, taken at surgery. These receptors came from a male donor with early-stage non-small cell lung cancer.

In DNA form, the CDR3 reads TGCAGTGCTAGAGGAGGACTAGCGGGAGGCGAGCAGTACTTC. Translation: CSARGGLAGGEQYF. V gene TRBV20-1 combines with J gene TRBJ2-7, with TRBD2 identical over 14 bases. CDR1 and CDR2 from the germline V gene are DFQATT and SNEGSKA (reference sequence). V lost 1 base to trimming and J lost 6 bases; unmatched junction nucleotides: 2. This CDR3 comprises 14 residues.

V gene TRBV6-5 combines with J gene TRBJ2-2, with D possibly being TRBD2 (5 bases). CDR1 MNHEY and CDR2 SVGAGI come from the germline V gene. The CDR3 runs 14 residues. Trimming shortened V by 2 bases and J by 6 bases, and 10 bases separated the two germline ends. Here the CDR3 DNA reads TGTGCCAGCAGTTACCCGACTAATCCCGGGGAGCTGTTTTTT. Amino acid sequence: CASSYPTNPGELFF.

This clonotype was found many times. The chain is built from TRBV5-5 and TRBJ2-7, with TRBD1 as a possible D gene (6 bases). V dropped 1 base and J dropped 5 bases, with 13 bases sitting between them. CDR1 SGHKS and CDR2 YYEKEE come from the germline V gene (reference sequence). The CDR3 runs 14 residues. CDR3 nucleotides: TGTGCCAGCAGCTTGCCCAGGGGTATCGACGAGCAGTACTTC. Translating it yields CASSLPRGIDEQYF.

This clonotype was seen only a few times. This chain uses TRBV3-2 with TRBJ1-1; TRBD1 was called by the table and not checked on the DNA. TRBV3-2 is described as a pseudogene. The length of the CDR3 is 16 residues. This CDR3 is CASSQDFARVPTEAFF. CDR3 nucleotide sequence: TGTGCCAGCAGCCAAGATTTTGCCAGGGTCCCCACTGAAGCTTTCTTT.

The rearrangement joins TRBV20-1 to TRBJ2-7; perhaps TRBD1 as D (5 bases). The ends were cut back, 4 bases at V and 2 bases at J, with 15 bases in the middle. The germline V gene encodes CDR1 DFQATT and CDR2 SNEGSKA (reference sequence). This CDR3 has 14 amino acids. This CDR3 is CSAKTVRFPYEQYF. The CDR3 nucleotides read TGCAGTGCTAAGACAGTCAGATTTCCCTACGAGCAGTACTTC.

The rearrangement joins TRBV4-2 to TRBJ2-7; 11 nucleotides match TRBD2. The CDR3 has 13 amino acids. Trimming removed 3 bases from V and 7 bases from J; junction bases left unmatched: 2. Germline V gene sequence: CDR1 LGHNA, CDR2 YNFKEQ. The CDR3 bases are TGTGCCAGCAGCCATACTAGCGGGAGTGAGCAGTACTTC. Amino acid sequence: CASSHTSGSEQYF.

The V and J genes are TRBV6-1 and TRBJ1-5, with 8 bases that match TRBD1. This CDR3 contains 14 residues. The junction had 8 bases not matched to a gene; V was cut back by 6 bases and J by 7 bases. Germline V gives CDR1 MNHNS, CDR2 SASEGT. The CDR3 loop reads CASRESGGRQPQHF. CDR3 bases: TGTGCCAGCAGGGAATCAGGGGGCAGACAGCCCCAGCATTTT.

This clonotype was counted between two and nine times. The CDR3 DNA reads TGTGCCAGCAGCTTGCCGGCGGGGATGAACACTGAAGCTTTCTTT. Amino acids: CASSLPAGMNTEAFF. The chain recombines TRBV11-2 with TRBJ1-1; no reliable D call. Per the germline V gene, CDR1 is SGHAT and CDR2 is FQNNGV. With 3 bases removed from V and 0 bases from J, the gap between germline ends came to 11 bases. CDR3 size: 15 residues.

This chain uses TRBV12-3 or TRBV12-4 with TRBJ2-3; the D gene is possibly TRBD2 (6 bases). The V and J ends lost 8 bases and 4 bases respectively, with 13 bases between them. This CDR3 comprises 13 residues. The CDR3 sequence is CASSLTGADTQYF. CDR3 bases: TGTGCCAGCTCCCTAACGGGGGCAGATACGCAGTATTTT.

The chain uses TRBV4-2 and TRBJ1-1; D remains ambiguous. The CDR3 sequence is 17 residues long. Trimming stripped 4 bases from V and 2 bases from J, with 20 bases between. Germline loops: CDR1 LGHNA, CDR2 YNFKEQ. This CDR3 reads CASSPSAVYTTNTEAFF. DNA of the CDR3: TGTGCCAGCAGCCCCTCTGCCGTTTATACTACCAACACTGAAGCTTTCTTT.

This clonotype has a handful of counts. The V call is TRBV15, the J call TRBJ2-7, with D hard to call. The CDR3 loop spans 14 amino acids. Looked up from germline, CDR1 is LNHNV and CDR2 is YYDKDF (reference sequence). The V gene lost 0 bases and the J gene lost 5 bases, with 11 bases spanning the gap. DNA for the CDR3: TGTGCCACCAGCAGAGATCCGACATCGGACGAGCAGTACTTC. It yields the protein CATSRDPTSDEQYF.

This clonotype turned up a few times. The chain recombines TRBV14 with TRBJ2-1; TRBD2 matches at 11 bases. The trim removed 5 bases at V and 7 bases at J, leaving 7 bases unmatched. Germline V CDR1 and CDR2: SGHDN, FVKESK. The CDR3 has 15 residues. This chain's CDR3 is CASSSTSGVLNEQFF. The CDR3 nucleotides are TGTGCCAGCAGCTCGACTAGCGGGGTCTTGAATGAGCAGTTCTTC.

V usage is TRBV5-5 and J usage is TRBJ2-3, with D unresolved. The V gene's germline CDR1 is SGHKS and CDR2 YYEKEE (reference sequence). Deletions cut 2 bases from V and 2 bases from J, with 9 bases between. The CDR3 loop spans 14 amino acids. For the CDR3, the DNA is TGTGCCAGCAGCTTATGGGGATCCACAGATACGCAGTATTTT. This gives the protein CASSLWGSTDTQYF.

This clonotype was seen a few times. CDR3 loop: CASSQTTGRRGHGELFF. The CDR3 nucleotides are TGCGCCAGCAGCCAAACCACGGGACGCCGAGGTCACGGGGAGCTGTTTTTT. The chain carries TRBV4-3 and TRBJ2-2; D is possibly TRBD1 or TRBD2 (5 bases each). Germline values: CDR1 LGHNA, CDR2 YSLEER. Trimming cost V 2 bases and J 7 bases, with 20 bases left between them. The CDR3 is 17 amino acids.

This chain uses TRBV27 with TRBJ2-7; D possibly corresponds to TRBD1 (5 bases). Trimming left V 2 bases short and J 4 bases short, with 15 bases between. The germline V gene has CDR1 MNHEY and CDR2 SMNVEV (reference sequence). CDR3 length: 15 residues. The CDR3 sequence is CASSLGARGFYEQYF. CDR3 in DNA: TGTGCCAGCAGTTTAGGGGCTAGGGGTTTTTACGAGCAGTACTTC.

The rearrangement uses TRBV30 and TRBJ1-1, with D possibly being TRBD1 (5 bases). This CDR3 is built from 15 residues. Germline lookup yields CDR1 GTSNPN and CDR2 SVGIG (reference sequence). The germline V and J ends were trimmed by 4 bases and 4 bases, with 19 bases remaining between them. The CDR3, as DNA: TGTGCCTGGACCAAACTAGGGGCGTCGGGCACTGAAGCTTTCTTT. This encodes CAWTKLGASGTEAFF.

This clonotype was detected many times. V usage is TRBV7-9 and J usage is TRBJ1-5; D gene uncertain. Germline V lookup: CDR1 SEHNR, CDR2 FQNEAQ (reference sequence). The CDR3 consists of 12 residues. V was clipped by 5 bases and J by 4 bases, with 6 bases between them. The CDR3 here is CASSLGNQPQHF. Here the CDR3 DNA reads TGTGCCAGCAGCCTAGGTAATCAGCCCCAGCATTTT.

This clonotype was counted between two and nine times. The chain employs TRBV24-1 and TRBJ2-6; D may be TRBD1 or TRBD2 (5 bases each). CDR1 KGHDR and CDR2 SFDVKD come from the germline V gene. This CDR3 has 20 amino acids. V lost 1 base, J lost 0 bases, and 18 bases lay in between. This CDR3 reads CATSDFSTRGPVSGANVLTF. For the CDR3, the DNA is TGTGCCACCAGTGATTTTTCAACCCGGGGACCCGTCTCTGGGGCCAACGTCCTGACTTTC.

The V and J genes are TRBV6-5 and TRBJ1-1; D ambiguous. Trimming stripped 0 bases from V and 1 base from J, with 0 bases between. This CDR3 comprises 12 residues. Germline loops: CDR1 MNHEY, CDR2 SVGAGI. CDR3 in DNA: TGTGCCAGCAGTTACTCGAACACTGAAGCTTTCTTT. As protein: CASSYSNTEAFF.

The CDR3 reads CASSSTSGGAVPPQFF. CDR3 DNA sequence: TGTGCCAGCAGCTCGACTAGCGGGGGGGCCGTTCCCCCGCAGTTCTTC. The chain has TRBV7-2 and TRBJ2-1, with 14 positions matching TRBD2. Trimming removed 4 bases from V and 12 bases from J; junction bases left unmatched: 11. The CDR3 is 16 amino acids. CDR1 is SGHTA and CDR2 is FQGNSA in the germline V gene.